Following are 24 T cell receptor beta chains from one sample sequenced in a study of T cell responses to AZD1222 COVID-19 vaccine. TCRdb keeps only in-frame clones here, not all; method: immunoSEQ multiplex PCR. The sample gives under 200,000 clones, 85% to 95% of which show up once; around 4.3% is in the top ten. Sequencing used peripheral blood, obtained on day 0 of AZD1222 vaccination. These receptor sequences come from an adult in good health.

The chain employs TRBV13 and TRBJ1-1; unclear D gene. Germline V lookup: CDR1 PRHDT, CDR2 FYEKMQ (reference sequence). CDR3 length: 13 amino acids. Trimming pared 0 bases from V and 4 bases from J, leaving 6 bases between. The CDR3 nucleotides are TGTGCCAGCAGCTTAGGTGGTAGCACTGAAGCTTTCTTT. It codes for CASSLGGSTEAFF.

The chain recombines TRBV3-1 (or the pseudogene TRBV3-2) with TRBJ1-3; 7 bases align to TRBD1. Germline trimming cut 7 bases from V and 3 bases from J; bases unmatched to any gene: 6. Germline CDR1 reads LGHDT; CDR2 reads YNNKEL (reference sequence). CDR3 length: 14 residues. CDR3 in amino acids: CASTSRTGGNTIYF. The CDR3 nucleotides read TGTGCCAGCACCTCCAGGACAGGTGGAAACACCATATATTTT.

V gene TRBV10-1 combines with J gene TRBJ1-1; D may be TRBD1 (5 bases). This CDR3 comprises 14 residues. Trimming removed 8 bases from V and 5 bases from J, with 18 bases in between. Germline loops: CDR1 WNHNN, CDR2 SYGVQD (reference sequence). CDR3 residues: CASHRHGAGTEAFF. The CDR3 DNA reads TGCGCCAGCCACCGACACGGGGCGGGGACTGAAGCTTTCTTT.

The V call is TRBV7-9, the J call TRBJ2-1, with D tentatively TRBD1 or TRBD2 (5 bases each). The CDR3 extends over 16 amino acids. CDR1 is SEHNR, CDR2 FQNEAQ, per germline (reference sequence). Between the trimmed V and J ends, which lost 5 bases and 8 bases, there was a span of 22 bases. CDR3 nucleotide sequence: TGTGCCAGCAGCCCCCTCGGGGCGACGGTCCTGGATGAGCAGTTCTTC. This codes for CASSPLGATVLDEQFF.

The table lists this clone with a count of one. The rearrangement joins TRBV18 to TRBJ1-2; TRBD1 is a possible D gene (5 bases). V gave up 8 bases and J gave up 2 bases, with 15 bases separating them. This CDR3 comprises 14 residues. Germline V lookup: CDR1 KGHSH, CDR2 LQKENI. CDR3 residues: CASDREQKNYGYTF. In DNA, the CDR3 is TGTGCCAGCGACAGAGAACAAAAAAACTATGGCTACACCTTC. Combining the CDR3 with reference TRBV18 and TRBJ1-2 gives the whole variable domain NAGVMQNPRHLVRRRGQEARLRCSPMKGHSHVYWYRQLPEEGLKFMVYLQKENIIDESGMPKERFSAEFPKEGPSILRIQQVVRGDSAAYFCASDREQKNYGYTFGSGTRLTVV.

The V and J genes are TRBV19 and TRBJ1-1, with 7 positions matching TRBD1. V lost 5 bases and J lost 5; bases outside the gene matches: 8. The CDR3 has 14 residues. Germline CDR1 reads LNHDA; CDR2 reads SQIVND (reference sequence). CDR3 in DNA: TGTGCCAGTAGTTACAGGGGTTTGTGGACTGAAGCTTTCTTT. It is translated as CASSYRGLWTEAFF.

The chain carries TRBV4-1 and TRBJ2-1; either TRBD1 or TRBD2 may fit D (5 bases each). Per the germline V gene, CDR1 is MGHRA and CDR2 is YSYEKL. Trimming took off 0 bases at V and 7 bases at J, with 19 bases between the two ends. The CDR3 totals 17 residues. CDR3 DNA sequence: TGCGCCAGCAGCCAAGATCATTGGCAGGGAGTTTGGAATGAGCAGTTCTTC. Its protein is CASSQDHWQGVWNEQFF.

The chain has TRBV18 and TRBJ1-4, with a possible D match to TRBD1 (5 bases). Germline CDR1 and CDR2: KGHSH and LQKENI. Trimming removed 0 bases from V and 10 bases from J, with 15 bases in between. The CDR3 contains 15 residues. CDR3 nucleotide sequence: TGTGCCAGCTCACCACCGGGCCAGGGTGGGGGAAAACTGTTTTTT. It encodes CASSPPGQGGGKLFF.

The V gene is TRBV9, the J gene TRBJ1-2; D remains unclear. The germline V and J ends were trimmed by 5 bases and 8 bases, with 16 bases remaining between them. This CDR3 region has 13 residues. CDR1 and CDR2 (germline): SGDLS, YYNGEE. DNA of the CDR3: TGTGCCAGCAGTGATATGGGCAGTCGGGGCTACACCTTC. It specifies CASSDMGSRGYTF.

The chain uses TRBV6-6 and TRBJ1-5; the D gene is possibly TRBD1 (5 bases). Trimming took 5 bases from V and 3 from J, leaving 14 bases between them. Germline V lookup: CDR1 MNHNY, CDR2 SVGAGI (reference sequence). The CDR3 spans 15 residues. The DNA of the CDR3 is TGTGCCAGCAGTCACGGGACGGCTAACAATCAGCCCCAGCATTTT. Translating gives CASSHGTANNQPQHF.

The chain uses TRBV18 and TRBJ1-1; D unclear. Germline CDR1 is KGHSH and CDR2 is LQKENI. Deletions cut 3 bases from V and 3 bases from J, with 14 bases between. The CDR3 runs 15 residues. The CDR3 DNA is TGTGCCAGCTCACCCCTCGGTGTGTTTGACACTGAAGCTTTCTTT. Its translation is CASSPLGVFDTEAFF.

The chain couples TRBV19 to TRBJ1-2; TRBD1 aligns across 7 bases. This CDR3 has 12 amino acids. The V and J ends lost 4 bases and 8 bases, in that order; junction bases with no gene match: 4. CDR1 LNHDA and CDR2 SQIVND come from the germline V gene (reference sequence). CDR3 in amino acids: CASSTLTGGYTF. Here the CDR3 DNA reads TGTGCCAGTAGTACGTTGACAGGGGGCTACACCTTC.

This chain connects TRBV2 to TRBJ1-5; weak D call: TRBD1 (6 bases). Germline V lookup: CDR1 SNHLY, CDR2 FYNNEI. V lost 7 bases and J lost 4, with 11 bases in between. This CDR3 comprises 13 residues. The CDR3: CASMTGRNQPQHF. The CDR3 nucleotides are TGTGCCAGCATGACAGGTCGAAATCAGCCCCAGCATTTT.

J is TRBJ2-5 and V is TRBV28; possible D gene TRBD1, 5 bases. Trimming left V 6 bases short and J 3 bases short, with 14 bases between. This CDR3 region has 14 residues. In germline, CDR1 is MDHEN, CDR2 SYDVKM. CDR3 nucleotides: TGTGCCAGCAGGTCAGCTTCGACAGAAGAGACCCAGTACTTC. It specifies CASRSASTEETQYF.

The chain is built from TRBV6-5 and TRBJ1-2, with 7 bases matching TRBD1. Germline V CDR1 and CDR2: MNHEY, SVGAGI. The CDR3 is made up of 13 amino acids. V was clipped by 4 bases and J by 8 bases; unmatched bases: 7. The CDR3 loop is CASSLDRARGYTF. DNA for the CDR3: TGTGCCAGCAGTTTAGACAGGGCGCGGGGCTACACCTTC.

V gene TRBV11-3 combines with J gene TRBJ1-6; D remains ambiguous. V lost 3 bases and J lost 5, with 5 bases in between. Germline CDR1 is SGHNT and CDR2 is YENEEA. This CDR3 has 13 residues. The DNA for the CDR3 is TGTGCCAGCAGCTTGCTGAATAATTCACCCCTCCACTTT. Its protein product is CASSLLNNSPLHF.

V and J are TRBV6-5 and TRBJ1-5; the D is unclear. The CDR3 has 15 amino acids. Germline CDR1 reads MNHEY; CDR2 reads SVGAGI. V lost 4 bases and J 0 bases, leaving 10 bases between the germline ends. CDR3 DNA sequence: TGTGCCAGCAGTTCCGGCAGAAATAGCAATCAGCCCCAGCATTTT. Translation gives CASSSGRNSNQPQHF.

This clone was detected once. CDR3 nucleotide sequence: TGTGCCAGCACCGGCGGGACAAGGGTAGCCTACGAGCAGTACTTC. It translates to CASTGGTRVAYEQYF. This chain uses TRBV6-5 with TRBJ2-7; D assignment may be TRBD1 or TRBD2 (6 bases each). Germline CDR1 MNHEY, CDR2 SVGAGI. V was clipped by 7 bases and J by 2 bases, with 18 bases between them. The CDR3 spans 15 residues.

The rearrangement links TRBV7-2 to TRBJ2-7; D is undetermined. The CDR3 totals 15 residues. Germline CDR1 reads SGHTA; CDR2 reads FQGNSA. The V and J ends lost 4 bases and 0 bases respectively, with 13 bases between them. The CDR3 protein is CASSSFSDSSYEQYF. The CDR3 coding sequence is TGTGCCAGCAGCTCCTTTTCCGATAGCTCCTACGAGCAGTACTTC. The full variable domain, rest sourced from reference TRBV7-2 and TRBJ2-7, is GAGVSQSPSNKVTEKGKDVELRCDPISGHTALYWYRQSLGQGLEFLIYFQGNSAPDKSGLPSDRFSAERTGGSVSTLTIQRTQQEDSAVYLCASSSFSDSSYEQYFGPGTRLTVT.

The chain recombines TRBV7-2 with TRBJ1-1; D perhaps matches TRBD1 (5 bases). The CDR3 runs to 12 residues. Looked up from germline, CDR1 is SGHTA and CDR2 is FQGNSA. V dropped 0 bases and J dropped 8 bases, with 7 bases sitting between them. The CDR3 DNA is TGTGCCAGCAGCTTAGCGGCAGGGGAAGCTTTCTTT. This sequence encodes CASSLAAGEAFF.

This sequence joins TRBV3-1 (or the pseudogene TRBV3-2) and TRBJ1-5; perhaps TRBD1 as D (6 bases). CDR1 and CDR2 (germline): LGHDT, YNNKEL (reference sequence). This CDR3 contains 12 residues. V was clipped by 5 bases and J by 11 bases, with 13 bases between them. Here the CDR3 reads CASSLKRGAQHF. The CDR3 coding sequence is TGTGCCAGCAGCTTGAAGAGGGGGGCCCAGCATTTT.

The chain recombines TRBV5-1 with TRBJ2-1; D gene unclear. The length of the CDR3 is 11 residues. V gave up 4 bases and J gave up 7 bases, with 6 bases separating them. The germline CDR1 and CDR2 sequences are SGHRS and YFSETQ. The CDR3 coding sequence is TGCGCCAGCAGCGATTGGAATGAGCAGTTCTTC. Protein: CASSDWNEQFF. Full variable domain (rest looked up from reference TRBV5-1 and TRBJ2-1): KAGVTQTPRYLIKTRGQQVTLSCSPISGHRSVSWYQQTPGQGLQFLFEYFSETQRNKGNFPGRFSGRQFSNSRSEMNVSTLELGDSALYLCASSDWNEQFFGPGTRLTVL.

The J gene is TRBJ2-7, the V gene TRBV5-1, with D perhaps TRBD1 (5 bases). V was pared by 0 bases and J by 6 bases, with 7 bases between. The CDR3 contains 12 residues. Germline V gives CDR1 SGHRS, CDR2 YFSETQ. CDR3 coding DNA: TGCGCCAGCAGCTTGGAAGGGGTCGAGCAGTACTTC. It is translated as CASSLEGVEQYF.

The chain employs TRBV11-3 and TRBJ1-4; TRBD1 matches at 10 bases. This CDR3 has 15 amino acids. J lost 8 bases, V lost 4 bases, and 7 bases had no gene match. The germline gives CDR1 SGHNT, CDR2 YENEEA. CDR3 region: CASSSPGQGREKLFF. The CDR3 bases are TGTGCCAGCAGCTCCCCGGGACAGGGGAGGGAAAAACTGTTTTTT.